This T cell receptor beta chain was found in a study of spatial heterogeneity in lung cancer. Study observations and caveats: Ubiquitous expanded tumor TCRs appeared in blood more at resection than follow-up.

This clonotype was picked up many times. Its antigen is not identified. Time point meaning: sample taken at primary tumor resection. Without sorting, whole RNA was sequenced from tumor, nontumor lung or frozen PBMC. In the library, each TCR cDNA molecule bore its own unique molecular identifier. TCRdb re-called the 5' RACE reads with MiXCR, one entry per CDR3 protein. Here the sample spans about 52,000 distinct CDR3 sequences, less than 9% being singletons. The material sequenced was PBMCs, taken at surgery. The TCR originated in a female donor with early-stage non-small cell lung cancer.

CDR3 in amino acids: CASSEAGGAGNQPQHF. CDR3 bases: TGTGCCAGCAGTGAAGCTGGAGGGGCAGGGAATCAGCCCCAGCATTTT. This chain uses TRBV6-1 with TRBJ1-5; tentative D call: TRBD1 (5 bases). The CDR3 extends over 16 amino acids. V shed 0 bases and J shed 4 bases, with 13 bases lying between them. Germline V gene data show CDR1 as MNHNS and CDR2 as SASEGT.